This TCR beta chain was sequenced for a study of T cell repertoires in cytomegalovirus infection. Germline V gives CDR1 MDHEN, CDR2 SYDVKM. J was trimmed by 1 base and V by 5 bases; bases with no gene match: 9. The CDR3 length is 16 residues. TCRdb reanalysed the reads using MiXCR and keeps one entry per CDR3 protein. This sample has about 180,000 distinct CDR3 sequences; about a sixth occur once, and the top ten carry approximately 25%. What was sequenced was CD8+ T cells from PBMCs. This TCR was recovered from a human donor in good health (CMV status not recorded). Some clones in this sample may be carry-over from other donors' samples. The chain links TRBV28 to TRBJ2-3, with 7 bases matching TRBD1. The CDR3 coding sequence is TGTGCCAGCAGTCGTCGACAGGGAATCGGCACAGATACGCAGTATTTT. Its translation is CASSRRQGIGTDTQYF. Full variable domain (rest looked up from reference TRBV28 and TRBJ2-3): DVKVTQSSRYLVKRTGEKVFLECVQDMDHENMFWYRQDPGLGLRLIYFSYDVKMKEKGDIPEGYSVSREKKERFSLILESASTNQTSMYLCASSRRQGIGTDTQYFGPGTRLTVL.